Listed below are T cell receptor beta chains from one sample, sequenced in a study of T cells in Graves' hyperthyroidism and ophthalmopathy. TCRdb recomputed calls from the multiplex PCR reads with MiXCR, one row per CDR3 protein. The sample shows a few hundred thousand distinct CDR3 sequences, about 15% of them seen only once. The sequencing sample was made of blood. The receptor set was obtained from a woman aged 30 to 39 with Graves' hyperthyroidism. Both conserved end residues are part of each CDR3. A D gene is named only where the DNA matches it firmly. Size values are once, few and many counts, or a class for expanded clones, and some rows have none.

abundance: few; j_gene: TRBJ1-6; d_gene: -; v_gene: TRBV28; CDR3aa: CASSPRGARNSPLHF; CDR3nt: TGTGCCAGCAGCCCGCGGGGGGCGCGTAATTCACCCCTCCACTTT
abundance: many; j_gene: TRBJ2-2; d_gene: TRBD1; v_gene: TRBV18; CDR3aa: CASSPQQGAAGELFF; CDR3nt: TGTGCCAGCTCACCACAACAGGGGGCAGCCGGGGAGCTGTTTTTT
abundance: -; j_gene: TRBJ2-2; d_gene: TRBD2; v_gene: TRBV9; CDR3aa: CASSVAVSGRNTGELFF; CDR3nt: TGTGCCAGCAGCGTAGCGGTCAGCGGGAGAAACACCGGGGAGCTGTTTTTT
abundance: many; j_gene: TRBJ1-4; d_gene: -; v_gene: TRBV7-3; CDR3aa: CASSLSGAANEKLFF; CDR3nt: TGTGCCAGCAGCTTAAGCGGCGCCGCTAATGAAAAACTGTTTTTT
abundance: many; j_gene: TRBJ2-3; d_gene: -; v_gene: TRBV11-3; CDR3aa: CASSLTADTQYF; CDR3nt: TGTGCCAGCAGCTTAACAGCGGATACGCAGTATTTT
abundance: many; j_gene: TRBJ1-1; d_gene: -; v_gene: TRBV28; CDR3aa: CASTSVTEAFF; CDR3nt: TGTGCCAGCACCAGCGTCACTGAAGCTTTCTTT
abundance: -; j_gene: TRBJ2-7; d_gene: TRBD2; v_gene: TRBV13; CDR3aa: CASSQSGLAGGLPYEQYF; CDR3nt: TGTGCCAGCAGCCAATCGGGACTAGCGGGAGGGCTTCCCTACGAGCAGTACTTC
abundance: few; j_gene: TRBJ2-3; d_gene: TRBD1; v_gene: TRBV29-1; CDR3aa: CSVGTGSWADTQYF; CDR3nt: TGCAGCGTTGGGACAGGGTCCTGGGCAGATACGCAGTATTTT
abundance: few; j_gene: TRBJ1-1; d_gene: -; v_gene: TRBV19; CDR3aa: CACTSDRRNTEAFF; CDR3nt: TGTGCCTGTACCTCGGACAGACGAAACACTGAAGCTTTCTTT
abundance: few; j_gene: TRBJ2-7; d_gene: TRBD1; v_gene: TRBV29-1; CDR3aa: CSALTGATYEQYF; CDR3nt: TGCAGCGCCCTGACAGGGGCAACCTACGAGCAGTACTTC
abundance: -; j_gene: TRBJ1-5; d_gene: -; v_gene: TRBV19; CDR3aa: CASSIGRKDQPQHF; CDR3nt: TGTGCCAGTAGTATTGGAAGAAAGGATCAGCCCCAGCATTTT
abundance: many; j_gene: TRBJ2-6; d_gene: -; v_gene: TRBV18; CDR3aa: CASSPPGGSGANVLTF; CDR3nt: TGTGCCAGCTCACCACCCGGGGGCTCTGGGGCCAACGTCCTGACTTTC
abundance: many; j_gene: TRBJ2-3; d_gene: -; v_gene: TRBV28; CDR3aa: CASSSPDTQYF; CDR3nt: TGTGCCAGCAGTTCCCCGGATACGCAGTATTTT
abundance: few; j_gene: TRBJ2-2; d_gene: TRBD1; v_gene: TRBV5-1; CDR3aa: CASSSRGRENTGELFF; CDR3nt: TGCGCCAGCAGCTCCAGGGGGCGGGAGAACACCGGGGAGCTGTTTTTT
abundance: few; j_gene: TRBJ1-1; d_gene: -; v_gene: TRBV7-3; CDR3aa: CASSQTTNTEAFF; CDR3nt: TGTGCCAGCAGCCAGACAACGAACACTGAAGCTTTCTTT
abundance: few; j_gene: TRBJ1-1; d_gene: -; v_gene: TRBV7-9; CDR3aa: CASSSPRGQDEAFF; CDR3nt: TGTGCCAGCAGCTCCCCACGAGGGCAGGATGAAGCTTTCTTT
abundance: -; j_gene: TRBJ2-2; d_gene: -; v_gene: TRBV4-2; CDR3aa: CASSQAEPGELFF; CDR3nt: TGTGCCAGCAGCCAAGCGGAACCGGGGGAGCTGTTTTTT
abundance: -; j_gene: TRBJ2-1; d_gene: TRBD1; v_gene: TRBV3-1; CDR3aa: CANSPGTGVYNEQFF; CDR3nt: TGTGCCAACAGCCCAGGGACAGGGGTGTACAATGAGCAGTTCTTC
abundance: many; j_gene: TRBJ2-1; d_gene: TRBD2; v_gene: TRBV5-1; CDR3aa: CASSYLELAGGDEQFF; CDR3nt: TGCGCCAGCAGCTACCTCGAGTTAGCGGGAGGCGATGAGCAGTTCTTC
abundance: few; j_gene: TRBJ1-2; d_gene: -; v_gene: TRBV4-1; CDR3aa: CASSQDSVTPLYGYTF; CDR3nt: TGCGCCAGCAGCCAAGACTCAGTGACCCCGCTGTATGGCTACACCTTC
abundance: many; j_gene: TRBJ2-5; d_gene: -; v_gene: TRBV3-1; CDR3aa: CASSRDQQETQYF; CDR3nt: TGTGCCAGCAGTCGGGACCAACAAGAGACCCAGTACTTC
abundance: -; j_gene: TRBJ2-3; d_gene: TRBD2; v_gene: TRBV7-2; CDR3aa: CASSLPGLAGLKHTDTQYF; CDR3nt: TGTGCCAGCAGTCTCCCGGGACTAGCGGGACTCAAACACACAGATACGCAGTATTTT
abundance: few; j_gene: TRBJ2-1; d_gene: -; v_gene: TRBV6-1; CDR3aa: CASSRSFGANEQFF; CDR3nt: TGTGCCAGCAGTAGGAGTTTTGGGGCCAATGAGCAGTTCTTC
abundance: few; j_gene: TRBJ1-5; d_gene: -; v_gene: TRBV9; CDR3aa: CASSVGMGSGQPQHF; CDR3nt: TGTGCCAGCAGCGTAGGCATGGGTAGTGGTCAGCCCCAGCATTTT